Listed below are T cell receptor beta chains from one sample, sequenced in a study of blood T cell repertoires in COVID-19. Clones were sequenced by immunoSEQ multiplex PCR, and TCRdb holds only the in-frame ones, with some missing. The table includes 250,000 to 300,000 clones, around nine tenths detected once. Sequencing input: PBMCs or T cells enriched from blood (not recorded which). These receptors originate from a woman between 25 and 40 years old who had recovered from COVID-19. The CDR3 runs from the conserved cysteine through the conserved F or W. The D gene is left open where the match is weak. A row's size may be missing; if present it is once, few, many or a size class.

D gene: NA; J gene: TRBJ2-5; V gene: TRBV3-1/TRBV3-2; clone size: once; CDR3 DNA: TGTGCCAGCAGCCCCACAGGGAAGTTGGGGACCCAGTACTTC; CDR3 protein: CASSPTGKLGTQYF
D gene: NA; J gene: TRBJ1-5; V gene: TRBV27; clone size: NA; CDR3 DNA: TGTGCCAGCAGTTTATCAGGAGCTTATAGCAATCAGCCCCAGCATTTT; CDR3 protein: CASSLSGAYSNQPQHF
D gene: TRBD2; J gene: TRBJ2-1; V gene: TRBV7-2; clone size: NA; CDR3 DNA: TGTGCCAGCAGCTTAGGCGGGAGTGGGTATGAGCAGTTCTTC; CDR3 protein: CASSLGGSGYEQFF
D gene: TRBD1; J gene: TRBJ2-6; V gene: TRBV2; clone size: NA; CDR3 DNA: TGTGCCAGCAGGCCGGGACAGGGGTCTGGGGCCAACGTCCTGACTTTC; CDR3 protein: CASRPGQGSGANVLTF
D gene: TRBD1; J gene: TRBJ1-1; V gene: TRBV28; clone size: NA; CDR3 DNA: TGTGCCAGCAGTTTATGGAATTCGGGGGGACAGGGGAATACTGAAGCTTTCTTT; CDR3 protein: CASSLWNSGGQGNTEAFF
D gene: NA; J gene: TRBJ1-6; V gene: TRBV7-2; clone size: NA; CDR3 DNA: TGTGCCAGCAGCCCCGTTGAGAAGAGCTCCTATAATTCACCCCTCCACTTT; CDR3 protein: CASSPVEKSSYNSPLHF
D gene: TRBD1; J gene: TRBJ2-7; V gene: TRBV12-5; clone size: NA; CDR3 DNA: TGTGCTAGTGGTTTGGTAATTCGGGGACAGGGTTACTACGAGCAGTACTTC; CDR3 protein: CASGLVIRGQGYYEQYF
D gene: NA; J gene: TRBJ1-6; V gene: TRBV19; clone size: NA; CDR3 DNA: TGTGCCAGTAGTCCCCGGACAGTCAATTCACCCCTCCACTTT; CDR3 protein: CASSPRTVNSPLHF
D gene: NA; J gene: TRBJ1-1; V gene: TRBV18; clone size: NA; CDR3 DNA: TGTGCCAGCTCGCAGGCGCTGAACACTGAAGCTTTCTTT; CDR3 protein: CASSQALNTEAFF
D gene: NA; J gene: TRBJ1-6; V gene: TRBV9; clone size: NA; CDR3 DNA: TGTGCCAGCAGCCTGGACAGTCGTGGCTCACCCCTCCACTTT; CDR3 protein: CASSLDSRGSPLHF
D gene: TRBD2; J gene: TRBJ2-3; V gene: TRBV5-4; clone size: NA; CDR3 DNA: TGTGCCAGCAGCTTGGCCGGCGGGGGAGGGCAAACAGATACGCAGTATTTT; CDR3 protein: CASSLAGGGGQTDTQYF
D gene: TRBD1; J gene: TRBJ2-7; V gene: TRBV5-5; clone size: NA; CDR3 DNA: TGTGCCAGCAGCTTAATTGGGACAGGGAGAGACGAGCAGTACTTC; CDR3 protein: CASSLIGTGRDEQYF
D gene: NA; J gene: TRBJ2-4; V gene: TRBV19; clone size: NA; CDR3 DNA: TGTGCCAGTAGTATCGCGGTACTAGCCAAAAACATTCAGTACTTC; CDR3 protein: CASSIAVLAKNIQYF
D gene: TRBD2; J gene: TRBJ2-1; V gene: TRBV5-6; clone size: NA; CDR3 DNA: TGTGCCAGCAGCTTTAGCGGGAGCGAGGGCCTTCGACTGGTCAATGAGCAGTTCTTC; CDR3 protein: CASSFSGSEGLRLVNEQFF
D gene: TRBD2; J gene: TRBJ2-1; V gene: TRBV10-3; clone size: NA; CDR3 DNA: TGTGCCATCAAAGACGACAAGACTAGCGGGAGCCCCAGGAATGAGCAGTTCTTC; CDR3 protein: CAIKDDKTSGSPRNEQFF